This entry lists 29 T cell receptor beta chains sequenced from one sample in a study of T cells in Graves' hyperthyroidism and ophthalmopathy. Amplified TCR beta CDR3 regions derived from RNA transcripts. First-round RT-PCR of the TCR CDR3 relied on the HTBI primer set. TCRdb called the multiplex PCR reads again in MiXCR, with one record for every CDR3 protein. The data contain hundreds of thousands of distinct CDR3 sequences, roughly 15% of them singletons. The sequenced sample consisted of blood. The receptor set was obtained from a woman between 45 and 65 years old with Graves' ophthalmopathy.

The chain has TRBV5-4 and TRBJ2-1, with 8 bases identical to TRBD2. J was trimmed by 0 bases and V by 5 bases; bases with no gene match: 7. This CDR3 contains 16 residues. Germline V gene sequence: CDR1 SGHNT, CDR2 YYREEE (reference sequence). CDR3 loop: CASRKERESSYNEQFF. In nucleotides, the CDR3 is TGTGCCAGCAGAAAAGAGCGGGAGAGCTCCTACAATGAGCAGTTCTTC.

This clonotype appeared many times. The V and J genes are TRBV12-5 and TRBJ1-1; 7 bases align to TRBD1. Germline V lookup: CDR1 LGHNT, CDR2 FRNRAP. Germline trimming cut 6 bases from V and 5 bases from J; bases unmatched to any gene: 6. The CDR3 loop spans 13 amino acids. DNA for the CDR3: TGTGCTAGTGGGATGACAGGGAGAACTGAAGCTTTCTTT. Its protein product is CASGMTGRTEAFF.

This clonotype has just a few counts. The V and J genes are TRBV5-1 and TRBJ2-7; D may correspond to TRBD1 or TRBD2 (5 bases each). V was shortened by 2 bases and J by 0 bases, with 9 bases between the two germline ends. In germline, CDR1 is SGHRS, CDR2 YFSETQ. The CDR3 runs 14 residues. CDR3 amino acids: CASSFMGDSYEQYF. The CDR3 region has the DNA TGCGCCAGCAGCTTCATGGGGGACTCCTACGAGCAGTACTTC.

This clonotype was counted many times. V gene TRBV12-3 or TRBV12-4 combines with J gene TRBJ2-1, with TRBD2 as a possible D gene (7 bases). The CDR3 loop spans 14 amino acids. V gave up 7 bases and J gave up 4 bases, with 14 bases separating them. This CDR3 reads CASNQRGGYNEQFF. CDR3 sequence (DNA): TGTGCCAGCAATCAGAGGGGGGGATACAATGAGCAGTTCTTC.

Many counts were recorded for this clonotype. The gene calls are TRBV28 and TRBJ1-3, with D perhaps TRBD1 (6 bases). The CDR3 is made up of 15 amino acids. Germline CDR1 and CDR2: MDHEN and SYDVKM. Trimming removed 6 bases from V and 0 bases from J, with 12 bases in between. This CDR3 is CASRPQGYSGNTIYF. CDR3 DNA: TGTGCCAGCAGACCTCAGGGGTACTCTGGAAACACCATATATTTT.

This clonotype was recorded at least ten times. This chain uses TRBV24-1 with TRBJ1-1; tentatively, D is TRBD1 (5 bases). Germline V gene sequence: CDR1 KGHDR, CDR2 SFDVKD. The CDR3 has 13 residues. Trimming removed 3 bases at V and 5 bases at J, with 9 bases between. The CDR3 DNA is TGTGCCACCAGTGATGGGGGGGGAACTGAAGCTTTCTTT. Translating gives CATSDGGGTEAFF.

There are many counts of this clonotype. The rearrangement uses TRBV3-2 and TRBJ2-4; the table gives TRBD1 as D, unverified against the DNA. TRBV3-2 is listed as a pseudogene. This CDR3 has 15 residues. The CDR3, as DNA: TGTGCCAGCAGCCAGACAGGGTACGCCAAAAACATTCAGTACTTC. This codes for CASSQTGYAKNIQYF.

Only a few counts were recorded for this clonotype. The chain employs TRBV4-3 and TRBJ1-1; TRBD1 matches 7 bases. This CDR3 comprises 15 residues. Germline V gene lookup returns CDR1 LGHNA and CDR2 YSLEER. V shed 4 bases and J 5 bases; nucleotides not matched to a gene: 10. This chain's CDR3 is CASSRDGTVGTEAFF. Written as DNA, the CDR3 is TGCGCCAGCAGCCGAGACGGGACAGTCGGAACTGAAGCTTTCTTT.

The chain recombines TRBV15 with TRBJ1-5, with 9 bases lining up with TRBD1. V lost 3 bases, J lost 0 bases, and 6 bases stayed unmatched. CDR1 LNHNV and CDR2 YYDKDF come from the germline V gene (reference sequence). The CDR3 has 17 amino acids. The CDR3 nucleotides are TGTGCCACCAGCAGGGGACAGGGAGAGTATAGCAATCAGCCCCAGCATTTT. This gives the protein CATSRGQGEYSNQPQHF.

This chain links TRBV28 with TRBJ1-1; 7 nucleotides line up with TRBD1. V was pared by 6 bases and J by 1 base, with 14 bases of the junction left unmatched. The germline CDR1 and CDR2 sequences are MDHEN and SYDVKM. The CDR3 length is 17 residues. The CDR3 sequence: CASSQDRGRGRNTEAFF. The CDR3 coding sequence is TGTGCCAGCAGCCAAGATCGGGGTAGGGGGCGGAACACTGAAGCTTTCTTT.

This clonotype has only a few counts. The V gene is TRBV4-2, the J gene TRBJ2-7; 8 positions match TRBD2. Unmatched junction bases numbered 14, after V lost 3 bases and J lost 7 bases. CDR3 size: 16 residues. CDR1 LGHNA and CDR2 YNFKEQ come from the germline V gene. CDR3 amino acids: CASSHGILADPNEQYF. The CDR3, as DNA: TGTGCCAGCAGCCACGGAATACTAGCGGACCCTAATGAGCAGTACTTC.

This clonotype has a count of ten or more. This chain connects TRBV27 to TRBJ2-3, with D possibly matching TRBD1 (6 bases). CDR3 length: 14 residues. Trimming cost V 6 bases and J 4 bases, with 14 bases left between them. CDR1 and CDR2 from the germline V gene are MNHEY and SMNVEV (reference sequence). The CDR3 DNA reads TGTGCCAGCAGCGACAGGATAAATCCAGATACGCAGTATTTT. It is translated as CASSDRINPDTQYF.

The rearrangement joins TRBV7-9 to TRBJ1-2, with a weak D call TRBD1 (5 bases). Germline CDR1 and CDR2: SEHNR and FQNEAQ (reference sequence). V lost 2 bases to trimming and J lost 7 bases, with 14 bases between them. The CDR3 runs to 14 residues. The CDR3 DNA follows: TGTGCCAGCAGCTTAAAGGTGAAGGGGTCTGGCTACACCTTC. This sequence encodes CASSLKVKGSGYTF.

V usage is TRBV6-5 and J usage is TRBJ2-3; 13 bases fit TRBD2. V shed 4 bases, J shed 7 bases, and the junction held 8 bases outside the gene matches. This CDR3 is built from 16 residues. Looked up from germline, CDR1 is MNHEY and CDR2 is SVGAGI. CDR3 sequence: CASSSYGTSGINTQYF. The CDR3, as DNA: TGTGCCAGCAGTTCATACGGGACTAGCGGGATTAATACGCAGTATTTT.

This clonotype has more than one count but fewer than ten. The genes are TRBV2 and TRBJ1-5; no firm D call. V lost 4 bases to trimming and J lost 0 bases, with 10 bases between them. Germline V gene data show CDR1 as SNHLY and CDR2 as FYNNEI. The CDR3 runs to 15 residues. In DNA form, the CDR3 reads TGTGCCAGCAGTGCCTTGGGGTATAGCAATCAGCCCCAGCATTTT. This sequence encodes CASSALGYSNQPQHF.

This clonotype was counted many times. The rearrangement uses TRBV7-2 and TRBJ2-7, with 8 positions matching TRBD2. Trimming removed 3 bases from V and 4 bases from J; junction bases left unmatched: 11. From germline, CDR1 is SGHTA and CDR2 FQGNSA. The CDR3 consists of 16 residues. CDR3 sequence reads: CASSFLTSEIPYEQYF. The CDR3 DNA reads TGTGCCAGCAGCTTCTTGACTAGCGAAATACCTTACGAGCAGTACTTC.

This clonotype was recorded a few times. Here the CDR3 DNA reads TGCGCCAGCAGCCCGTGGACAGGTGGTCAAGAGACCCAGTACTTC. Translation: CASSPWTGGQETQYF. V and J are TRBV5-1 and TRBJ2-5; 7 nucleotides match TRBD1. The CDR3 has 15 residues. Germline CDR1 is SGHRS and CDR2 is YFSETQ. The V and J ends lost 4 bases and 2 bases, in that order; junction bases with no gene match: 8.

This clonotype occurred a few times. V and J are TRBV7-2 and TRBJ2-3; D not resolved. This CDR3 is 15 amino acids long. Germline CDR1 is SGHTA and CDR2 is FQGNSA. The V and J ends lost 3 bases and 2 bases respectively, with 12 bases between them. This CDR3 reads CASSFGPTPTDTQYF. In DNA, the CDR3 is TGTGCCAGCAGCTTCGGCCCCACCCCCACAGATACGCAGTATTTT.

This clonotype appeared many times. This chain links TRBV10-3 with TRBJ1-5; D is uncertain. Germline V lookup: CDR1 ENHRY, CDR2 SYGVKD. The CDR3 extends over 16 amino acids. V dropped 0 bases and J dropped 0 bases, with 9 bases sitting between them. The CDR3 DNA reads as TGTGCCATCAGTGAGTCCGGGGAACTTAGCAATCAGCCCCAGCATTTT. This sequence encodes CAISESGELSNQPQHF.

In its sample, this clonotype was seen a few times. The chain is built from TRBV27 and TRBJ2-1; D not certain. The CDR3 spans 12 residues. CDR1 is MNHEY and CDR2 is SMNVEV in the germline V gene (reference sequence). V was trimmed by 4 bases and J by 12 bases, leaving 13 bases between them. For the CDR3, the DNA is TGTGCCAGCAGTTCCTCATATGGTTCGCAGTTCTTC. Its translation: CASSSSYGSQFF.

This clonotype has at least ten counts. This rearrangement joins TRBV20-1 to TRBJ1-2, with D maybe TRBD1 (6 bases). Trimming took off 3 bases at V and 8 bases at J, with 16 bases between the two ends. The CDR3 spans 13 residues. The V gene's germline CDR1 is DFQATT and CDR2 SNEGSKA (reference sequence). The CDR3 coding sequence is TGCAGTGCTAGCGGACAGTACAACAGAGGCTACACCTTC. Translating it yields CSASGQYNRGYTF.

The chain uses TRBV7-2 and TRBJ2-1, with 16 positions matching TRBD2. Germline V gives CDR1 SGHTA, CDR2 FQGNSA. The ends lost 4 bases at V and 2 bases at J; junction bases unmatched: 8. The CDR3 has 19 residues. This CDR3 is CASSSGTSGRAETYNEQFF. The CDR3 DNA is TGTGCCAGCAGCTCCGGGACTAGCGGGAGGGCCGAGACCTACAATGAGCAGTTCTTC. Using reference TRBV7-2 and TRBJ2-1 for the parts outside the CDR3, the full variable domain is GAGVSQSPSNKVTEKGKDVELRCDPISGHTALYWYRQSLGQGLEFLIYFQGNSAPDKSGLPSDRFSAERTGGSVSTLTIQRTQQEDSAVYLCASSSGTSGRAETYNEQFFGPGTRLTVL.

Many counts were recorded for this clonotype. The rearrangement joins TRBV20-1 to TRBJ2-1; 7 bases match TRBD1. The CDR3 is 13 residues long. With 5 bases clipped from V and 2 bases from J, the junction kept 3 bases outside the gene matches. Germline V CDR1 and CDR2: DFQATT, SNEGSKA (reference sequence). CDR3 residues: CSARGGAYNEQFF. The CDR3, as DNA: TGCAGTGCTCGAGGGGGCGCCTACAATGAGCAGTTCTTC.

Regarding this clonotype: This clone may be a read error of a much larger clone one base away. The chain carries TRBV5-1 and TRBJ2-2; D gene uncertain. This CDR3 comprises 14 residues. Germline-derived CDR1 and CDR2 are SGHRS and YFSETQ. Trimming cost V 1 base and J 1 base, with 5 bases left between them. CDR3 nucleotide sequence: TGCGCCAGCAGCTTGTTCGGGAACACCGGGGAGCTGTTTTTT. This encodes CASSLFGNTGELFF.

In its sample, this clonotype was seen a few times. The chain joins TRBV28 to TRBJ1-1; D is unclear. Trimming removed 2 bases from V and 8 bases from J, with 6 bases in between. CDR1 is MDHEN and CDR2 is SYDVKM in the germline V gene. CDR3 length: 11 residues. CDR3 nucleotide sequence: TGTGCCAGCAGTTTAGCGTACGAAGCTTTCTTT. It yields the protein CASSLAYEAFF.

This clonotype was seen many times. The J gene is TRBJ1-1, the V gene TRBV27; 9 bases align to TRBD1. V shed 6 bases and J 0 bases; nucleotides not matched to a gene: 5. This CDR3 contains 15 residues. From germline, CDR1 is MNHEY and CDR2 SMNVEV (reference sequence). CDR3 sequence: CASRQGASLNTEAFF. The CDR3 DNA reads TGTGCCAGCAGACAGGGGGCATCTCTGAACACTGAAGCTTTCTTT.

CDR3 sequence reads: CASSDMPYGYTF. As DNA, the CDR3 is TGTGCCAGCAGTGATATGCCTTATGGCTACACCTTC. The chain has TRBV2 and TRBJ1-2; D is unresolved. Germline CDR1 and CDR2: SNHLY and FYNNEI. V lost 3 bases, J lost 5 bases, and 7 bases lay in between. The CDR3 is made up of 12 amino acids.

This clonotype is a singleton in its sample. With a much larger clone just one base away, this may be a read error. This chain joins TRBV3-1 and TRBJ1-5; D may be TRBD1 (6 bases). The CDR3 totals 16 residues. Trimming stripped 7 bases from V and 0 bases from J, with 16 bases between. The germline V gene has CDR1 LGHDT and CDR2 YNNKEL (reference sequence). The CDR3 bases are TGTGCCAGCAATTCAAAAGGGGGATCTAGCAATCAGCCCCAGCATTTT. Translating gives CASNSKGGSSNQPQHF. The full variable domain, completed using reference TRBV3-1 and TRBJ1-5, is DTAVSQTPKYLVTQMGNDKSIKCEQNLGHDTMYWYKQDSKKFLKIMFSYNNKELIINETVPNRFSPKSPDKAHLNLHINSLELGDSAVYFCASNSKGGSSNQPQHFGDGTRLSIL.

This clonotype occurred a few times. The chain is built from TRBV28 and TRBJ2-1; 8 bases are shared with TRBD2. Germline V gene data show CDR1 as MDHEN and CDR2 as SYDVKM. V shed 3 bases, J shed 8 bases, and the junction held 6 bases outside the gene matches. The CDR3 runs to 14 residues. CDR3 loop: CASSFGGEEDEQFF. The CDR3 region has the DNA TGTGCCAGCAGTTTCGGGGGGGAGGAAGATGAGCAGTTCTTC.